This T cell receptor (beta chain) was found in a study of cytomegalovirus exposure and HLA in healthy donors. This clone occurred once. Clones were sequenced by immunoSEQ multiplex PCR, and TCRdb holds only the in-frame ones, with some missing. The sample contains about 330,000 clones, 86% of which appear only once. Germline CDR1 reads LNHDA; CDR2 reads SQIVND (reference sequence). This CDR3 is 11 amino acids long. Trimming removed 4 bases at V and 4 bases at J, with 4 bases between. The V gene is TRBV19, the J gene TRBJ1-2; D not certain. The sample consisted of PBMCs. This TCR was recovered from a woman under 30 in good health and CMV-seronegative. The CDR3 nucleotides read TGTGCCAGTAGTAACTTCTATGGCTACACCTTC. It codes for CASSNFYGYTF.